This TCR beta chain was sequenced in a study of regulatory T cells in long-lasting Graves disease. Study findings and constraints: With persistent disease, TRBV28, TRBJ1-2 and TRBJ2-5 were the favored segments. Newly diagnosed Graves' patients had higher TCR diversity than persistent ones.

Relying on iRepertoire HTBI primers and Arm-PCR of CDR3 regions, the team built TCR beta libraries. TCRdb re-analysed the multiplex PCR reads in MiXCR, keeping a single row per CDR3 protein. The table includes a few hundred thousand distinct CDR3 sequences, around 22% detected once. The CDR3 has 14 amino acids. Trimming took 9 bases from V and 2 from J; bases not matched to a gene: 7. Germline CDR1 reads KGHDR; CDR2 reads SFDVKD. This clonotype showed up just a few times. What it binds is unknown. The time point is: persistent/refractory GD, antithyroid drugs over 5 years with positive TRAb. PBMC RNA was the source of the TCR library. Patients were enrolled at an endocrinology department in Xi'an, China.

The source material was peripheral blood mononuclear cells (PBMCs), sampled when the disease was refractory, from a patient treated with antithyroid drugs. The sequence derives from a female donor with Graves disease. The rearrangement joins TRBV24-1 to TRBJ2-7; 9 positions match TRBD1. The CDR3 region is CATQMGQGPYEQYF. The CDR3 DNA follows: TGTGCCACCCAAATGGGACAGGGCCCCTACGAGCAGTACTTC.